The 18 T cell receptor beta chains listed next were all sequenced from one sample in a study of blood T cell repertoires in COVID-19. Measured with immunoSEQ multiplex PCR; TCRdb has only the in-frame clones, and not every one. This table holds about 170,000 clones, approximately 87% found once. The sample was PBMCs or T cells enriched from blood (not recorded which). These receptor sequences come from a woman aged 50 to 60 who had recovered from COVID-19.

The V gene is TRBV7-3, the J gene TRBJ1-1; the match to TRBD1 covers 9 bases. This CDR3 has 15 amino acids. Germline trimming cut 5 bases from V and 5 bases from J; bases unmatched to any gene: 9. Germline V lookup: CDR1 SGHTA, CDR2 FQGTGA. The DNA of the CDR3 is TGTGCCAGCAGCCCGCGGACAGGGGTCCGGACTGAAGCTTTCTTT. Translation gives CASSPRTGVRTEAFF.

The rearrangement joins TRBV5-4 to TRBJ1-2; 8 bases align to TRBD1. The CDR3 runs to 14 residues. The V gene's germline CDR1 is SGHNT and CDR2 YYREEE (reference sequence). V was clipped by 4 bases and J by 4 bases; unmatched bases: 6. CDR3 in amino acids: CASSTGQGPYGYTF. CDR3 in DNA: TGTGCCAGCAGCACCGGACAGGGTCCCTATGGCTACACCTTC.

The rearrangement uses TRBV7-9 and TRBJ2-7, with D unresolved. The CDR3 totals 13 residues. Germline V lookup: CDR1 SEHNR, CDR2 FQNEAQ (reference sequence). The V gene lost 5 bases and the J gene lost 6 bases, with 14 bases spanning the gap. CDR3 protein: CASSHPGSGEQYV. Here the CDR3 DNA reads TGTGCCAGCAGCCACCCAGGATCAGGCGAGCAGTACGTC.

This clone is a singleton in its sample. J is TRBJ2-1 and V is TRBV2; 7 bases are a match to TRBD2. The CDR3 length is 15 residues. Germline V gives CDR1 SNHLY, CDR2 FYNNEI. With V trimmed by 7 bases and J by 3 bases, 9 bases remained unmatched. The CDR3 region has the DNA TGTGCCAGCAAAGTACGGCCTAGCGGCTACAATGAGCAGTTCTTC. It is translated as CASKVRPSGYNEQFF.

The rearrangement joins TRBV5-1 to TRBJ1-1; D call uncertain. Germline CDR1 SGHRS, CDR2 YFSETQ. V lost 4 bases, J lost 3 bases, and 4 bases lay in between. This CDR3 is built from 11 residues. CDR3: CASSVDTEAFF. The CDR3 DNA reads TGCGCCAGCAGCGTCGACACTGAAGCTTTCTTT. The whole variable domain, filled in from reference TRBV5-1 and TRBJ1-1, reads KAGVTQTPRYLIKTRGQQVTLSCSPISGHRSVSWYQQTPGQGLQFLFEYFSETQRNKGNFPGRFSGRQFSNSRSEMNVSTLELGDSALYLCASSVDTEAFFGQGTRLTVV.

The genes are TRBV6-5 and TRBJ1-2; 8 bases map to TRBD1. The CDR3 totals 15 residues. Germline CDR1 is MNHEY and CDR2 is SVGAGI. The V gene end was trimmed by 7 bases and the J gene end by 7 bases; junction bases not matched to a gene: 14. The CDR3 DNA follows: TGTGCCAGCATTATTGCAGGGGGCGTATTCTCTGGCTACACCTTC. It encodes CASIIAGGVFSGYTF.

The chain couples TRBV30 to TRBJ1-6; a possible D gene is TRBD1 (5 bases). The CDR3 sequence is 12 residues long. With 8 bases removed from V and 7 bases from J, the gap between germline ends came to 12 bases. The germline CDR1 and CDR2 sequences are GTSNPN and SVGIG (reference sequence). The chain's CDR3 is CARGRENSPLHF. CDR3 bases: TGTGCCCGGGGGAGGGAGAATTCACCCCTCCACTTT.

The J gene is TRBJ1-3, the V gene TRBV7-8; TRBD1 agrees at 7 bases. The trim removed 5 bases at V and 2 bases at J, leaving 30 bases unmatched. Germline loops: CDR1 SGHVS, CDR2 FQNEAQ. This CDR3 is 23 amino acids long. The CDR3, as DNA: TGTGCCAGCAGCCTCTACCCCGCGATGGAGGGGGCGAAGGGACCCTTAACTGGAAACACCATATATTTT. Translated, it gives CASSLYPAMEGAKGPLTGNTIYF.

The V gene is TRBV3-1 (or the pseudogene TRBV3-2), the J gene TRBJ1-2; TRBD1 matches at 7 bases. V lost 3 bases, J lost 4 bases, and 5 bases stayed unmatched. This CDR3 spans 14 amino acids. CDR1 is LGHDT, CDR2 YNNKEL, per germline (reference sequence). CDR3 nucleotide sequence: TGTGCCAGCAGCCAGGCGACAGGGAGCTATGGCTACACCTTC. Its translation is CASSQATGSYGYTF.

This clone was seen many times. The rearrangement joins TRBV27 to TRBJ1-4, with TRBD1 matching 9 bases. The CDR3 runs to 19 residues. Trimming cost V 1 base and J 0 bases; bases outside gene matches: 9. Germline V gene data show CDR1 as MNHEY and CDR2 as SMNVEV (reference sequence). The CDR3 sequence: CASSLFPPGQGATNEKLFF. For the CDR3, the DNA is TGTGCCAGCAGTTTATTCCCCCCGGGACAGGGTGCAACTAATGAAAAACTGTTTTTT.

The gene calls are TRBV19 and TRBJ2-5, with 11 bases lining up with TRBD2. Germline assignment: CDR1 LNHDA and CDR2 SQIVND (reference sequence). The V gene end was trimmed by 3 bases and the J gene end by 5 bases; junction bases not matched to a gene: 5. This CDR3 contains 15 residues. The CDR3 bases are TGTGCCAGTAGTATGCTAGCGGGGGGCCGGGAGACCCAGTACTTC. Encoded protein: CASSMLAGGRETQYF.

DNA for the CDR3: TGTGCCTTGCTGACAGGAAGTGGCTACACCTTC. Translated, it gives CALLTGSGYTF. This chain joins TRBV30 and TRBJ1-2; D is perhaps TRBD1 (6 bases). V lost 7 bases, J lost 7 bases, and 13 bases lay in between. This CDR3 is 11 amino acids long. Per germline, CDR1 GTSNPN and CDR2 SVGIG (reference sequence). The full variable domain, in which reference TRBV30 and TRBJ1-2 provide the parts outside the CDR3, is SQTIHQWPATLVQPVGSPLSLECTVEGTSNPNLYWYRQAAGRGLQLLFYSVGIGQISSEVPQNLSASRPQDRQFILSSKKLLLSDSGFYLCALLTGSGYTFGSGTRLTVV.

The chain couples TRBV6-2 or TRBV6-3 to TRBJ2-3, with D tentatively TRBD1 (5 bases). CDR3 length: 14 residues. V was cut by 3 bases and J by 1 base, with 8 bases left in between. Germline assignment: CDR1 MNHEY and CDR2 SVGEGT. The chain's CDR3 is CASSYGRGTDTQYF. For the CDR3, the DNA is TGTGCCAGCAGTTATGGCAGGGGCACAGATACGCAGTATTTT.

The CDR3 loop reads CASNAGSSNTGELFF. The CDR3 coding sequence is TGTGCCAGCAACGCCGGGAGTTCCAACACCGGGGAGCTGTTTTTT. The chain recombines TRBV5-6 with TRBJ2-2; the D gene is possibly TRBD2 (6 bases). The CDR3 loop spans 15 amino acids. Germline V gene data show CDR1 as SGHDT and CDR2 as YYEEEE. Between the trimmed V and J ends, which lost 6 bases and 2 bases, there was a span of 14 bases.

The chain links TRBV24-1 to TRBJ2-3, with 14 nucleotides matching TRBD2. This CDR3 comprises 17 residues. The trim removed 4 bases at V and 5 bases at J, leaving 7 bases unmatched. In germline, CDR1 is KGHDR, CDR2 SFDVKD. The chain's CDR3 is CATSDPGTSGGGDTQYF. For the CDR3, the DNA is TGTGCCACCAGTGACCCCGGGACTAGCGGGGGAGGAGATACGCAGTATTTT.

This chain joins TRBV6-5 and TRBJ2-1; TRBD1 agrees at 8 bases. The J segment lost 6 bases and the V segment lost 11 bases, leaving 9 bases of the junction unmatched. The CDR3 covers 13 residues. Germline loops: CDR1 MNHEY, CDR2 SVGAGI. The DNA of the CDR3 is TGTGCCGGAACCCCTCAGGGGGCCAATGAGCAGTTCTTC. This gives the protein CAGTPQGANEQFF.

Remarks on this clone: One junction end disagrees with the germline gene, perhaps due to a read error. The chain recombines TRBV18 with TRBJ1-1; TRBD1 matches at 7 bases. Germline lookup yields CDR1 KGHSH and CDR2 LQKENI. The CDR3 contains 13 residues. The DNA for the CDR3 is TGTGCCACTACACCCAGGGAACGGGACAGTCCCTCTTTT. This sequence encodes CATTPRERDSPSF. The full variable domain, completed using reference TRBV18 and TRBJ1-1, is NAGVMQNPRHLVRRRGQEARLRCSPMKGHSHVYWYRQLPEEGLKFMVYLQKENIIDESGMPKERFSAEFPKEGPSILRIQQVVRGDSAAYFCATTPRERDSPSFGQGTRLTVV.

The chain joins TRBV6-6 to TRBJ1-1; the D is unclear. The CDR3 extends over 15 amino acids. The germline V gene encodes CDR1 MNHNY and CDR2 SVGAGI (reference sequence). Trimming removed 6 bases at V and 1 base at J, with 15 bases between. The CDR3 DNA sequence: TGTGCCAGCAGCCAGTTGGGAGCGGGGAACACTGAAGCTTTCTTT. Encoded protein: CASSQLGAGNTEAFF.